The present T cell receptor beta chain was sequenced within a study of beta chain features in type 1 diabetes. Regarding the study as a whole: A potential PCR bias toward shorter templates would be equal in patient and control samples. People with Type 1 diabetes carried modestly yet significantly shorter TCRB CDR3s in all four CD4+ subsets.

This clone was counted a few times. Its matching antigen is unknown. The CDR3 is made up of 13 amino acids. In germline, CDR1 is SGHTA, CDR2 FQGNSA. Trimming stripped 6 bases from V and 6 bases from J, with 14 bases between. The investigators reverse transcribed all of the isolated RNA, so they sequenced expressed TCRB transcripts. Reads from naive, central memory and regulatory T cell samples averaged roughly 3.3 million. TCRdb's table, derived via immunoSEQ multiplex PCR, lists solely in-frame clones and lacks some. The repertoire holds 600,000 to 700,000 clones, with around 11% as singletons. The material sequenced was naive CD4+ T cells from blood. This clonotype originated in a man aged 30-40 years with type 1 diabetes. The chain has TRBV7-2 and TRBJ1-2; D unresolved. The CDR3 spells CASRDRNFDGYTF. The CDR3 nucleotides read TGTGCCAGCAGGGACCGGAATTTTGATGGCTACACCTTC.